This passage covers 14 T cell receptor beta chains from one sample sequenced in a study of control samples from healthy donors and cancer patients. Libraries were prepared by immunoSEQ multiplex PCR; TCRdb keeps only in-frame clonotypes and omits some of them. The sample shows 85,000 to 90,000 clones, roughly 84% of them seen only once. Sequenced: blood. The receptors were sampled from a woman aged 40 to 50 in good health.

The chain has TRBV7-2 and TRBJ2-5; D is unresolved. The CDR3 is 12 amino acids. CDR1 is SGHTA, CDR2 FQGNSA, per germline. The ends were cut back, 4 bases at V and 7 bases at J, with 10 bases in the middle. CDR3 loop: CASSSDWGTQYF. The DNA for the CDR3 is TGTGCCAGCAGCTCCGACTGGGGGACCCAGTACTTC.

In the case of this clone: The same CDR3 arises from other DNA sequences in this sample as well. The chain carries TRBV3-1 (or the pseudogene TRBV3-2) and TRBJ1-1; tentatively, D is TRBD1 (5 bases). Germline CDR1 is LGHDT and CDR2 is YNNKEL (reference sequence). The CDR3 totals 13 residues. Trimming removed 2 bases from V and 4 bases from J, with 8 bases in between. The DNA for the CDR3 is TGTGCCAGCAGCCAACAGGGCGGCACTGAAGCTTTCTTT. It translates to CASSQQGGTEAFF.

The DNA of the CDR3 is TGTGCCACCAGTGACCCGGGACGGTTCCCTGGCTACACCTTC. Translating it yields CATSDPGRFPGYTF. The chain recombines TRBV24-1 with TRBJ1-2; TRBD1 is a possible D gene (5 bases). The ends were cut back, 4 bases at V and 7 bases at J, with 15 bases in the middle. This CDR3 spans 14 amino acids. From germline, CDR1 is KGHDR and CDR2 SFDVKD.

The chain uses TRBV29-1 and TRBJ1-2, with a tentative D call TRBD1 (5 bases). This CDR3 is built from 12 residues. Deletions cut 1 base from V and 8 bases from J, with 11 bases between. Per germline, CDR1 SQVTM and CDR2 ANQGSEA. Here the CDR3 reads CSVEGQGGGYTF. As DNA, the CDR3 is TGCAGCGTTGAAGGCCAGGGAGGCGGCTACACCTTC.

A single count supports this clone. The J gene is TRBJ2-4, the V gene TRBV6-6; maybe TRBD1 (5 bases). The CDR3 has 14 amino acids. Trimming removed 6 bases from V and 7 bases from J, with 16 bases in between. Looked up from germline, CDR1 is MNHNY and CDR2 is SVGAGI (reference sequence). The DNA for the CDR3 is TGTGCCAGCAGGTTGCCCGAAGGGGTGAACATTCAGTACTTC. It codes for CASRLPEGVNIQYF.

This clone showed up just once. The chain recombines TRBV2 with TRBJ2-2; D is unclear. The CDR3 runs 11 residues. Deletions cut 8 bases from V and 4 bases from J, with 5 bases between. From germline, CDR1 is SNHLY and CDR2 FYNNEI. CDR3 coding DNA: TGTGCCAGCCGAGGCACCGGGGAGCTGTTTTTT. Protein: CASRGTGELFF.

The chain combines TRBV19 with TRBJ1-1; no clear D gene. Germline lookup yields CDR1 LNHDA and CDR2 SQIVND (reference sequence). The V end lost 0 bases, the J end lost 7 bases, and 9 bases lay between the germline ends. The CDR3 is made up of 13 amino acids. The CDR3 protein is CASSIDINREAFF. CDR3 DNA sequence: TGTGCCAGTAGTATAGACATAAACCGTGAAGCTTTCTTT.

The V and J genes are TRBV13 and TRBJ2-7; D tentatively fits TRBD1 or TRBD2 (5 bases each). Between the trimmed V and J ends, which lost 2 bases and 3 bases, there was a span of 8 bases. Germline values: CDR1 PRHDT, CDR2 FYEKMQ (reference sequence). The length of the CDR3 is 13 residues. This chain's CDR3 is CASSLTRGYEQYF. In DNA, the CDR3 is TGTGCCAGCAGCTTAACTAGGGGCTACGAGCAGTACTTC.

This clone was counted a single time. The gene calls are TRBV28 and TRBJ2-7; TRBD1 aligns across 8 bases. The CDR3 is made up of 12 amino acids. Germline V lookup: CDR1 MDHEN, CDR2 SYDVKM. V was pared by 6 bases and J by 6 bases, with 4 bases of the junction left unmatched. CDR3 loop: CASRPTGGEQYF. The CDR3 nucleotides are TGTGCCAGCAGGCCTACAGGGGGCGAGCAGTACTTC.

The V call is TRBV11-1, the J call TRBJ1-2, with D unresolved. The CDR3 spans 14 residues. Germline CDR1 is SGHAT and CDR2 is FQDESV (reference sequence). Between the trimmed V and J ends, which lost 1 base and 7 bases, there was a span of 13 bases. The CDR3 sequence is CASSLGSFGPGYTF. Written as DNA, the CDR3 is TGTGCCAGCAGCTTAGGAAGCTTCGGTCCTGGCTACACCTTC.

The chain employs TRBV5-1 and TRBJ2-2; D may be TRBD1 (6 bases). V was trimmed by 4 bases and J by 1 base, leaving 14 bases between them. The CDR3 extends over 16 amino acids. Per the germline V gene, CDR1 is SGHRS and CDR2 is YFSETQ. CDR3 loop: CASSGTGTKNTGELFF. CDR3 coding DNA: TGCGCCAGCAGCGGAACCGGGACAAAGAACACCGGGGAGCTGTTTTTT.

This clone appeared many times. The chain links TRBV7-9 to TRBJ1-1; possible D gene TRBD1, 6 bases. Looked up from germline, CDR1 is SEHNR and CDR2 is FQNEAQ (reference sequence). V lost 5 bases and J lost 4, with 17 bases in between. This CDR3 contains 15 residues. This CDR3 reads CASSRFGGRGTEAFF. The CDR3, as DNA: TGTGCCAGCAGCCGTTTCGGGGGGCGGGGCACTGAAGCTTTCTTT.

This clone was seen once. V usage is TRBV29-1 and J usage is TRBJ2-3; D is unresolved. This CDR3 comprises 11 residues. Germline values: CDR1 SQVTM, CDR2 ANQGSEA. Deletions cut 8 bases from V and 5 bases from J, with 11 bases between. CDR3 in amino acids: CSLIKQDTQYF. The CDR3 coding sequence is TGCAGCCTAATCAAGCAAGATACGCAGTATTTT.

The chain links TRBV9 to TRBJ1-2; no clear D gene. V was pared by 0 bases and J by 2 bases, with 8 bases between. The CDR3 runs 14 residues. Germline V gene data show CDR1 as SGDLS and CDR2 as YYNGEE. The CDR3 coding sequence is TGTGCCAGCAGCGTAGCTACGTCCAACTATGGCTACACCTTC. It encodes CASSVATSNYGYTF.